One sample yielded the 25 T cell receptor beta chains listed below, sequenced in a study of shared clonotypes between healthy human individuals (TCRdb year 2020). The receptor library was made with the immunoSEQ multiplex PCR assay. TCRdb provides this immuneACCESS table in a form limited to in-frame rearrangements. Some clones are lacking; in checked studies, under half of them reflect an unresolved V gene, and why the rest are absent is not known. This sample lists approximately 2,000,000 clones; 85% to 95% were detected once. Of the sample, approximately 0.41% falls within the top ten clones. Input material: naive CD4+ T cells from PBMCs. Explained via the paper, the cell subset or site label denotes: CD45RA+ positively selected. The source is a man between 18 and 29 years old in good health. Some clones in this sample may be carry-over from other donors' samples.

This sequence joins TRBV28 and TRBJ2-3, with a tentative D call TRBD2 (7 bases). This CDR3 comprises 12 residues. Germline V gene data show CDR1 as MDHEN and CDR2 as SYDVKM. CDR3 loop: CVSGGATDTQYF. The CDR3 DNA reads TGTGTCTCGGGGGGCGCCACAGATACGCAGTATTTT. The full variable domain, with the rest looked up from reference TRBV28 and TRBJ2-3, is DVKVTQSSRYLVKRTGEKVFLECVQDMDHENMFWYRQDPGLGLRLIYFSYDVKMKEKGDIPEGYSVSREKKERFSLILESASTNQTSMYLCVSGGATDTQYFGPGTRLTVL.

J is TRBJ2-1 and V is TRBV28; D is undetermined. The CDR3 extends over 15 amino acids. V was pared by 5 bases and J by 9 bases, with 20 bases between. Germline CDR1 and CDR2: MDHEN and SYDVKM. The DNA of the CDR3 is TGTGCCAGCAGTCCTCCCGGGTCCTTACGGCTTGAGCAGTTCTTC. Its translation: CASSPPGSLRLEQFF.

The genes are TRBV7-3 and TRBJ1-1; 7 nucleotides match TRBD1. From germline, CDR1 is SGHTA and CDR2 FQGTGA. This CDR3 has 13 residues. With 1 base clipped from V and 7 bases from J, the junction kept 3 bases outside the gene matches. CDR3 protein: CASSLNQGGEAFF. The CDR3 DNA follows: TGTGCCAGCAGCTTAAACCAGGGGGGTGAAGCTTTCTTT.

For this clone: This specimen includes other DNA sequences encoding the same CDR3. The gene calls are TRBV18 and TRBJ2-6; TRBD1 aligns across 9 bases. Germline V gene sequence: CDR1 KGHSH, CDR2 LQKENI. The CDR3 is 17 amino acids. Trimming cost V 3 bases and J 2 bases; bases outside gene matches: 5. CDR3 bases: TGTGCCAGCTCACCCGGGACAGGGAGGACTGGGGCCAACGTCCTGACTTTC. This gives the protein CASSPGTGRTGANVLTF.

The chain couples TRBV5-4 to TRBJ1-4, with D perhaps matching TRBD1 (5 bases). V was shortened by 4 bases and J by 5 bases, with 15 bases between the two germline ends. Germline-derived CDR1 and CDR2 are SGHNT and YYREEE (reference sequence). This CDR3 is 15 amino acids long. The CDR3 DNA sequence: TGTGCCAGCAGCATTTTAGGGGATGGGAATGAAAAACTGTTTTTT. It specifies CASSILGDGNEKLFF.

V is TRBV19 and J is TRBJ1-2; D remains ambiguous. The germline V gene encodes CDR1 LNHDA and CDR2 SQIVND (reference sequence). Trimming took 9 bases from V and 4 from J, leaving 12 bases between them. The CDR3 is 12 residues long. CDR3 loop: CARNRKTYGYTF. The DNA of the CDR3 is TGTGCCAGAAATCGAAAGACCTATGGCTACACCTTC. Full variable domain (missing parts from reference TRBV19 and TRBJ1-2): DGGITQSPKYLFRKEGQNVTLSCEQNLNHDAMYWYRQDPGQGLRLIYYSQIVNDFQKGDIAEGYSVSREKKESFPLTVTSAQKNPTAFYLCARNRKTYGYTFGSGTRLTVV.

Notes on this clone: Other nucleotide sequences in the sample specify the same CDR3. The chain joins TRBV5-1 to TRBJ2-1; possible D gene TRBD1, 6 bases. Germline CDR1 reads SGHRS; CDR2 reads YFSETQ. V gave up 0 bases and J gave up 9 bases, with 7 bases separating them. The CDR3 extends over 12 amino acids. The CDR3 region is CASSLGGGEQFF. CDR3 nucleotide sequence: TGCGCCAGCAGCTTGGGAGGGGGTGAGCAGTTCTTC.

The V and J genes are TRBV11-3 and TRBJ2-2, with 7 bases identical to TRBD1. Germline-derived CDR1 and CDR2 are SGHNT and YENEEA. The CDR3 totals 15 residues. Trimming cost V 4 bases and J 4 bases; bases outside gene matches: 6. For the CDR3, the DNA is TGTGCCAGCAGCTCCCTGACAGGGATCACCGGGGAGCTGTTTTTT. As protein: CASSSLTGITGELFF.

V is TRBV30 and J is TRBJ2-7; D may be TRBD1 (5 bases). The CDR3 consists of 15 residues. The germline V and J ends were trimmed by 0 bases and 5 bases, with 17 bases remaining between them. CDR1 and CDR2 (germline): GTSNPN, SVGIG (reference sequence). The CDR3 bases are TGTGCCTGGAGTGTAGGGGTGATGGGCGTCCACGAGCAGTACTTC. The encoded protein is CAWSVGVMGVHEQYF. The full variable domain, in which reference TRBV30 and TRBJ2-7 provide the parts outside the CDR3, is SQTIHQWPATLVQPVGSPLSLECTVEGTSNPNLYWYRQAAGRGLQLLFYSVGIGQISSEVPQNLSASRPQDRQFILSSKKLLLSDSGFYLCAWSVGVMGVHEQYFGPGTRLTVT.

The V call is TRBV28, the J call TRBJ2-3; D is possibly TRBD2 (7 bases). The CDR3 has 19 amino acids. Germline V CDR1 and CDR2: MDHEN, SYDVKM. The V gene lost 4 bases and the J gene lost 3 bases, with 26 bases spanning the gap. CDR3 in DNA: TGTGCCAGCAGTTCATACGGGGGGCCCAGCGGTAGTGGGACAGATACGCAGTATTTT. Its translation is CASSSYGGPSGSGTDTQYF.

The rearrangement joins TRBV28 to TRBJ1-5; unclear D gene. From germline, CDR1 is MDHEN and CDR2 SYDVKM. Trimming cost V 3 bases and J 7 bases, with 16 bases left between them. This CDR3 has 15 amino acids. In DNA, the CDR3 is TGTGCCAGCAGTTTGAGGGTTTCGGAAGAACAGCCCCAGCATTTT. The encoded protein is CASSLRVSEEQPQHF.

CDR3 sequence (DNA): TGTGCCAGCAGGGTTCACCGGGACCCAACCTACAATGAGCAGTTCTTC. This codes for CASRVHRDPTYNEQFF. This sequence joins TRBV2 and TRBJ2-1; D possibly matches TRBD1 or TRBD2 (5 bases each). CDR1 is SNHLY, CDR2 FYNNEI, per germline. Trimming shortened V by 6 bases and J by 2 bases, and 17 bases separated the two germline ends. The CDR3 is 16 amino acids.

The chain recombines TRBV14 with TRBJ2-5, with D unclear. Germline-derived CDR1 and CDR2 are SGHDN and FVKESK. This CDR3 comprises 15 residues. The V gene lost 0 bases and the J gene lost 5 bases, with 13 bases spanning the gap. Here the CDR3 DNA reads TGTGCCAGCAGCCAAGATCCACAAACATGGGAGACCCAGTACTTC. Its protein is CASSQDPQTWETQYF.

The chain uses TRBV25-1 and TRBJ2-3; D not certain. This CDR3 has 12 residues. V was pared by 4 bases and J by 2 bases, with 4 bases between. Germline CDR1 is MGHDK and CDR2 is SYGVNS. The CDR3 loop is CASSAVTDTQYF. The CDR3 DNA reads TGTGCCAGCAGTGCCGTCACAGATACGCAGTATTTT.

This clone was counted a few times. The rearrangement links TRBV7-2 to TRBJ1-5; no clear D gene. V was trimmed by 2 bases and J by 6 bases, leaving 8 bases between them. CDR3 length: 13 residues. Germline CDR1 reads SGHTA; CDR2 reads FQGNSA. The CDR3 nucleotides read TGTGCCAGCAGCTTACAAGCCCGTCAGCCCCAGCATTTT. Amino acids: CASSLQARQPQHF.

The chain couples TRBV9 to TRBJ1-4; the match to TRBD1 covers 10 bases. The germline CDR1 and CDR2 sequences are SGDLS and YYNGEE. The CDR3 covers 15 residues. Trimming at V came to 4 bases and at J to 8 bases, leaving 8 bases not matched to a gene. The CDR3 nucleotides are TGTGCCAGCAGCCCCCACCGGGACAGGGGAGAAAAACTGTTTTTT. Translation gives CASSPHRDRGEKLFF.

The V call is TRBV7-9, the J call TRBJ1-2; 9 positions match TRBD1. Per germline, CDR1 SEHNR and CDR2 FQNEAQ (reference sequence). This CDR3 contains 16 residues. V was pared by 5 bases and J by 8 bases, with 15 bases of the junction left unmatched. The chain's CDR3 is CASSVSGQGKHGGYTF. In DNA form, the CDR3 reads TGTGCCAGCAGCGTTAGCGGACAGGGGAAGCATGGGGGCTACACCTTC.

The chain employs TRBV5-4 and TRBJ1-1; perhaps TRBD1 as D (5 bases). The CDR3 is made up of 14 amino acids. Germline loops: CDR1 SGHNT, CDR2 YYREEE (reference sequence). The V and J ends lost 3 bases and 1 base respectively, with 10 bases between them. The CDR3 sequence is CASSSQGGNTEAFF. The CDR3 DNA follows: TGTGCCAGCAGCTCCCAGGGCGGGAACACTGAAGCTTTCTTT.

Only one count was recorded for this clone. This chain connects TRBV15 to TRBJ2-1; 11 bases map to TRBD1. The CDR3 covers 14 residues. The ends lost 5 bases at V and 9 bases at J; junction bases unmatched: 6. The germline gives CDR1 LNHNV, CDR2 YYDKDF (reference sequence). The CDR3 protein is CATSFGQGAGEQFF. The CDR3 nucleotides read TGTGCCACCAGCTTCGGACAGGGGGCTGGTGAGCAGTTCTTC.

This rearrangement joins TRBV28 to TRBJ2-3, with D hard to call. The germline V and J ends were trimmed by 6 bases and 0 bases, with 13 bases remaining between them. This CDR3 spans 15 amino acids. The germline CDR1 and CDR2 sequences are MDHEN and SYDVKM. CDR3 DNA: TGTGCCAGCAGCCGAAACCGAGTCAGCACAGATACGCAGTATTTT. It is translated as CASSRNRVSTDTQYF.

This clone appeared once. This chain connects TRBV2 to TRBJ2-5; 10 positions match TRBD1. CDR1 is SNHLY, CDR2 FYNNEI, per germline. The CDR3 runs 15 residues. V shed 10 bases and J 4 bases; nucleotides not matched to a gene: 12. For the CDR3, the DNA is TGTGCCACCAGATGGGGGACAGGGGTGGGAGAGACCCAGTACTTC. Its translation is CATRWGTGVGETQYF.

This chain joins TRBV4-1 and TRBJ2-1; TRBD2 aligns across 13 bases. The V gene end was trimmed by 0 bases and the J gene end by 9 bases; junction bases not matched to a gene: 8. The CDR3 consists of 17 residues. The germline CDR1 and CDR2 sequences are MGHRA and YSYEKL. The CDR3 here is CASSQDETSGRAGEQFF. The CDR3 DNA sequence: TGCGCCAGCAGCCAAGATGAAACTAGCGGGAGGGCCGGTGAGCAGTTCTTC.

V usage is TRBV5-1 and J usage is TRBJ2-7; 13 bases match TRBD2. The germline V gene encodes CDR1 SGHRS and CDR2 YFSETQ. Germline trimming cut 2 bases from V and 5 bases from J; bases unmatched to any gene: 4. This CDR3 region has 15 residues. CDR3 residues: CASSFGTSGNNEQYF. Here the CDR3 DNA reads TGCGCCAGCAGCTTCGGGACTAGCGGGAACAACGAGCAGTACTTC.

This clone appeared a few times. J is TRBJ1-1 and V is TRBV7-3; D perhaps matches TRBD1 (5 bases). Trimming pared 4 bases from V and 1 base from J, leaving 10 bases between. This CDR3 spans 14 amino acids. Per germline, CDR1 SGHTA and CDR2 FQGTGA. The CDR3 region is CASSSGHQNTEAFF. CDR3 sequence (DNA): TGTGCCAGCAGCTCCGGACACCAGAACACTGAAGCTTTCTTT.

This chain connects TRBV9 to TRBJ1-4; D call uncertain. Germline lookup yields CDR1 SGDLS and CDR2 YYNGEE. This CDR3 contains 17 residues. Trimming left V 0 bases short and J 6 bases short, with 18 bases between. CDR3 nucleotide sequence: TGTGCCAGCAGCGTAGCTCCCTTGGACCAAGAGTATGAAAAACTGTTTTTT. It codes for CASSVAPLDQEYEKLFF.